A selection of T cell receptor beta chains follows, all from one sample in a study of blood T cell repertoires in COVID-19. Sequenced by immunoSEQ multiplex PCR; TCRdb stores in-frame clones only, minus some. Counted here are tens of thousands of clones, about 80% occurring once; the ten biggest clones make up roughly 12%. Sequences were obtained from peripheral blood. The receptors come from a human donor in a cohort sampled during active COVID-19. Both conserved end residues are trimmed from each CDR3. D genes are given only for firm matches.

len	v_gene	d_gene	CDR3aa
14	TRBV7-3	TRBD2	ASSPTGTSGINEQF
10	TRBV13	.	ASSPTVAEAF
13	TRBV4-1	TRBD1	ASSRVGQGDEKLF
13	TRBV6-5	TRBD2	ATHPLAGRTGELF
16	TRBV28	TRBD2	ASSGLAGGPPSTDTQY
10	TRBV28	TRBD1	ASVGQANIQY
14	TRBV19	TRBD2	ASSLRGGGTTDTQY
12	TRBV11-3	TRBD1	ASRRKGADQPQH
14	TRBV4-1	TRBD1	ASSQGDRGLTGKLF
10	TRBV28	.	ASSFLTDTQY
11	TRBV12-3/TRBV12-4	.	ASSFSGRGGYT
12	TRBV5-6	.	ASSAQGNSYEQY
12	TRBV28	TRBD2	ASSRGGPQETQY
13	TRBV12-2	.	ASRLVARNTDTQY
13	TRBV4-3	TRBD1	ASSPGQGFQGEQY
12	TRBV4-3	.	ASSQDSGVYGYT
13	TRBV27	.	ASSGMRVLGETQY
13	TRBV2	TRBD1	ASSDGGGAGQPQH
12	TRBV30	.	AWTNNKQDYGYT
12	TRBV7-2	TRBD1	ASSLQTGFYGYT
13	TRBV15	.	ATSSQRVSNQPQH
11	TRBV25-1	.	ASSDYPGEGYT
14	TRBV29-1	.	SVEGFNRGGSYEQY
12	TRBV6-6	.	ASSQGTGGNTIY
15	TRBV3-1/TRBV3-2	TRBD2	ASSQERGLAGTGELF
11	TRBV7-2	TRBD2	ASSGNSGGEQY
13	TRBV28	TRBD1	ASRTDRGVTYEQY
15	TRBV5-1	TRBD1	ASSKDRGVTGANVLT
16	TRBV15	TRBD2	ATSRTAGLAVITDTQY
12	TRBV30	TRBD2	AWTPGFGTNEQF
13	TRBV7-2	TRBD2	ASSASGGARNEQF
12	TRBV29-1	.	SVRQTSMNTEAF
12	TRBV7-3	.	ASSLTSGSNEQF
12	TRBV19	TRBD2	ASSVSGDTDTQY
12	TRBV5-1	.	ASSLDFGRAEAF
12	TRBV5-4	TRBD1	ASSTGGPNTEAF
17	TRBV5-4	TRBD1	ASSLSERGTAYSTDTQY
15	TRBV6-1	TRBD1	ASSAFPSGGSYNEQF
11	TRBV3-1/TRBV3-2	.	ASSQGRWGGYT
10	TRBV12-3/TRBV12-4	.	ASSFQNSPLH
12	TRBV7-3	.	ASSSQSVNNEQF
13	TRBV5-6	TRBD1	ASSGNRGLGTEAF
12	TRBV25-1	.	ASSTGATNEKLF
16	TRBV15	.	ATSKDSGGTFSSYEQY
14	TRBV7-2	TRBD2	ASSFPTSGGQETQY
14	TRBV19	TRBD1	ASKGQGAGINEKLF
10	TRBV6-6	.	ASSYEGTEAF
16	TRBV19	.	ASMARARGTSTNEKLF
13	TRBV7-9	.	ASSQTGDPISPLH
13	TRBV6-5	.	ASRPSLERGYGYT
15	TRBV5-4	TRBD2	ASSPIAGGPVYNEQF
13	TRBV6-5	.	ASSRRQTATDTQY
13	TRBV9	TRBD1	ASSPDRGHNNEQF
13	TRBV18	TRBD1	ASSPPDRGGEKLF
16	TRBV4-1	TRBD2	ASSQAGSGSAGANVLT